This T cell receptor (beta chain) was obtained from a study of T cell responses to AZD1222 COVID-19 vaccine. This clone has just one count. This CDR3 region has 14 residues. The V and J ends lost 1 base and 3 bases respectively, with 10 bases between them. Germline V lookup: CDR1 SGHDN, CDR2 FVKESK. Libraries were prepared by immunoSEQ multiplex PCR; TCRdb keeps only in-frame clonotypes and omits some of them. The profile covers 53,000 or so clones, with just over 85% appearing a single time and roughly 6.4% taken by the ten largest. V usage is TRBV14 and J usage is TRBJ2-7; tentatively, D is TRBD1 (6 bases). Sequenced here: peripheral blood, sampled 28 days after the second AZD1222 dose. The TCR was taken from an adult who received the AZD1222 COVID-19 vaccine. This CDR3 is CASSQVGRGYEQYF. The CDR3 region has the DNA TGTGCCAGCAGCCAAGTTGGCAGGGGCTACGAGCAGTACTTC.